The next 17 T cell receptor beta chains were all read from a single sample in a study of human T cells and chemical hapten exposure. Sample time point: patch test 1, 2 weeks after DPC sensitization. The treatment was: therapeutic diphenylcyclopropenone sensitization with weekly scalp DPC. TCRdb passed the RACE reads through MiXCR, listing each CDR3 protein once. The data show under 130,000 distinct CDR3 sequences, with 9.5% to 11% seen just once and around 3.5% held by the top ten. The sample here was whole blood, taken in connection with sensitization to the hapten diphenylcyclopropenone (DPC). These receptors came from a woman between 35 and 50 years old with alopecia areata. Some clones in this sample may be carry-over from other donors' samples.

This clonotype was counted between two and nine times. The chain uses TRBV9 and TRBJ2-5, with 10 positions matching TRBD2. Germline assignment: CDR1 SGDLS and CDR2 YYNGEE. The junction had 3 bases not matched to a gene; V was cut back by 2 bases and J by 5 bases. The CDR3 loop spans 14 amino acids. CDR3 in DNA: TGTGCCAGCAGCGTTAGCGGGAGGACGGAGACCCAGTACTTC. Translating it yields CASSVSGRTETQYF.

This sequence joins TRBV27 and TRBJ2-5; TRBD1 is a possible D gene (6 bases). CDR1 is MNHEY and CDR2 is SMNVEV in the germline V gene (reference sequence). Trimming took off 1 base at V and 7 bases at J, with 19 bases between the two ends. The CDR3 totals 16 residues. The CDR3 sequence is CASSLLGAAESRTQYF. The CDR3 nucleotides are TGTGCCAGCAGTTTATTGGGGGCCGCAGAAAGTAGGACCCAGTACTTC.

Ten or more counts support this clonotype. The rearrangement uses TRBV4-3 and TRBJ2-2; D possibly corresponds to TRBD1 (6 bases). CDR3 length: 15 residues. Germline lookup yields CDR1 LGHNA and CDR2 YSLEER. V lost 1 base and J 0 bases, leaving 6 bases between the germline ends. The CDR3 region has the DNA TGCGCCAGCAGCCAAGCAGGGGCGAACACCGGGGAGCTGTTTTTT. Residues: CASSQAGANTGELFF.

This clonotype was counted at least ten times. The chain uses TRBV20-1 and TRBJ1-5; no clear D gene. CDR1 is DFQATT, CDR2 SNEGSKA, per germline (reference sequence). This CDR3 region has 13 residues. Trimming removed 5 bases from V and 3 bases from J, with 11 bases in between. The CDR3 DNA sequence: TGCAGTGCTTCGAAGCTTACCAATCAGCCCCAGCATTTT. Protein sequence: CSASKLTNQPQHF.

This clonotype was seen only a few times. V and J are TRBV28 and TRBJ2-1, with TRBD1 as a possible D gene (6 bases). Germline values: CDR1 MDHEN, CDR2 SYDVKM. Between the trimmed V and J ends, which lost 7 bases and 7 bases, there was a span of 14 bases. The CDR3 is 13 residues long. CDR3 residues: CASKQGGLNEQFF. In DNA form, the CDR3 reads TGTGCCAGCAAACAGGGTGGGTTAAATGAGCAGTTCTTC. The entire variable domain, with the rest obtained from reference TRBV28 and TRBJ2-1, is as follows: DVKVTQSSRYLVKRTGEKVFLECVQDMDHENMFWYRQDPGLGLRLIYFSYDVKMKEKGDIPEGYSVSREKKERFSLILESASTNQTSMYLCASKQGGLNEQFFGPGTRLTVL.

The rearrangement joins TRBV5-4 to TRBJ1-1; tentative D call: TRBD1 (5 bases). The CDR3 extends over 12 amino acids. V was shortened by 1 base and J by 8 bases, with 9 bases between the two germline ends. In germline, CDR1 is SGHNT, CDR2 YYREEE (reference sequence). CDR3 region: CASSLMGREAFF. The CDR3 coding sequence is TGTGCCAGCAGCTTGATGGGACGAGAAGCTTTCTTT.

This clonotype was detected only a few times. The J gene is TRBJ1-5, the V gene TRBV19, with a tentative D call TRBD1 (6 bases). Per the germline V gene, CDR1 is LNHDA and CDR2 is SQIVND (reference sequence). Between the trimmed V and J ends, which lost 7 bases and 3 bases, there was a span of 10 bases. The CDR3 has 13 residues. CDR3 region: CASIGDTNQPQHF. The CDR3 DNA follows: TGTGCCAGTATCGGGGACACCAATCAGCCCCAGCATTTT.

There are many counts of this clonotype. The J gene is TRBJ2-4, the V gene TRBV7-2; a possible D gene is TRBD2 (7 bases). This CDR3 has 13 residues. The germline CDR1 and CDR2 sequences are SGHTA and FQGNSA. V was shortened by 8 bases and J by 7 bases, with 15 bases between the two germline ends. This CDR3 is CASAEAGANIQYF. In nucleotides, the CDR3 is TGTGCCAGCGCTGAGGCGGGGGCGAACATTCAGTACTTC.

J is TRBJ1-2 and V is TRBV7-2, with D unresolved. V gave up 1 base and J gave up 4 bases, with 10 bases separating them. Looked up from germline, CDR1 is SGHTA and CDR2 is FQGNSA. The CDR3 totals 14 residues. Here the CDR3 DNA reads TGTGCCAGCAGCTTAGTTTTGGGATCCTATGGCTACACCTTC. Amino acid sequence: CASSLVLGSYGYTF.

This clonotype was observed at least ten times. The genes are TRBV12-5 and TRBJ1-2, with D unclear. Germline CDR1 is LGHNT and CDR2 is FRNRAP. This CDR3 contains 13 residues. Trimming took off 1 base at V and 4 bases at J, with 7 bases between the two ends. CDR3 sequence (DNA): TGTGCTAGTGGTTTGGACGGTACCTATGGCTACACCTTC. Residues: CASGLDGTYGYTF.

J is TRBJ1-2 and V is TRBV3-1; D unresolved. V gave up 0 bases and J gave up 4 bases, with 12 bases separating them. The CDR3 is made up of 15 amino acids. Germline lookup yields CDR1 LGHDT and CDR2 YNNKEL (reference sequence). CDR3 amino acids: CASSQDSSIPYGYTF. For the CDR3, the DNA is TGTGCCAGCAGCCAAGACAGTTCCATTCCCTATGGCTACACCTTC.

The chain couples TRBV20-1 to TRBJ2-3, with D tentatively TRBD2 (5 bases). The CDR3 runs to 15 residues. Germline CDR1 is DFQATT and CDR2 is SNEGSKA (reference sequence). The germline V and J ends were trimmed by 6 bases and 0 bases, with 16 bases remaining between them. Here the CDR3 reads CSAATRTTSTDTQYF. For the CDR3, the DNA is TGCAGTGCCGCCACTAGGACCACGAGCACAGATACGCAGTATTTT.

The CDR3 loop is CASSTLGQGNYGYTF. In nucleotides, the CDR3 is TGTGCCAGCAGTACATTGGGACAGGGAAACTATGGCTACACCTTC. The chain combines TRBV6-2 or TRBV6-3 with TRBJ1-2; 9 nucleotides match TRBD1. Trimming took 5 bases from V and 2 from J; bases not matched to a gene: 6. The CDR3 consists of 15 residues. The V gene's germline CDR1 is MNHEY and CDR2 SVGEGT.

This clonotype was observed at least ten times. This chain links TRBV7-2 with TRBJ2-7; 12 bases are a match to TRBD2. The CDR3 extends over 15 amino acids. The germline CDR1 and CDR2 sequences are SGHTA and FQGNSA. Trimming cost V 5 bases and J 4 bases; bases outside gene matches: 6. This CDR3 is CASSLTSGSQYEQYF. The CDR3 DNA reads TGTGCCAGCAGCCTGACTAGCGGGAGCCAATACGAGCAGTACTTC.

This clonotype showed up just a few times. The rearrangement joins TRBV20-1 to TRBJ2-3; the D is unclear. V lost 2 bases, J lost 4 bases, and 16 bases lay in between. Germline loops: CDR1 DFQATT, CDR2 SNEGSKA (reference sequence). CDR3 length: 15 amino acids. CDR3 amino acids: CSARSPTQSPDTQYF. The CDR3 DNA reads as TGCAGTGCTAGATCCCCCACCCAGAGTCCAGATACGCAGTATTTT.

The CDR3 here is CASSQSRGNQPQHF. The CDR3 bases are TGTGCCAGCAGCCAAAGCAGGGGCAATCAGCCCCAGCATTTT. This rearrangement joins TRBV3-1 to TRBJ1-5, with D perhaps TRBD1 (5 bases). V lost 2 bases and J lost 2, with 7 bases in between. Germline lookup yields CDR1 LGHDT and CDR2 YNNKEL (reference sequence). This CDR3 has 14 amino acids.

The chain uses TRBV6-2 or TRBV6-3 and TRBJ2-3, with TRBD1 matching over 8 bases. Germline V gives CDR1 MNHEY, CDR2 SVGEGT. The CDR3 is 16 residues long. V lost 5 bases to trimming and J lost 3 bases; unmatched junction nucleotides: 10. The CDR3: CASSGPRTGTTDTQYF. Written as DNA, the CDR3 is TGTGCCAGCAGTGGTCCGCGGACAGGGACGACAGATACGCAGTATTTT.